A single sample is the source of the 25 T cell receptor beta chains below, sequenced in a study of high-grade serous ovarian cancer treatment subgroups. Only in-frame clones appear in the TCRdb table, and some are missing; sequencing was by immunoSEQ multiplex PCR. The data hold about 15,000 clones, with 86% observed a single time. Tumor tissue was taken before any definitive surgery or chemotherapy was given. The sequenced sample consisted of tumor tissue. The receptors were sampled from a human donor with high-grade serous ovarian cancer.

The chain employs TRBV28 and TRBJ1-6; TRBD1 agrees at 9 bases. Unmatched junction bases numbered 9, after V lost 6 bases and J lost 12 bases. The CDR3 consists of 14 residues. Germline V gives CDR1 MDHEN, CDR2 SYDVKM. The CDR3 DNA is TGTGCCAGCAGAAATACAGGGGGCCCTATACCCCTCCACTTT. This sequence encodes CASRNTGGPIPLHF.

The J gene is TRBJ2-6, the V gene TRBV5-4; 7 bases are a match to TRBD1. Germline V CDR1 and CDR2: SGHNT, YYREEE (reference sequence). V dropped 2 bases and J dropped 4; count of bases not matched to a gene: 9. The CDR3 consists of 17 residues. CDR3 residues: CASSLRQGNQGANVLTF. CDR3 coding DNA: TGTGCCAGCAGCTTACGACAGGGCAACCAAGGGGCCAACGTCCTGACTTTC. Together with reference TRBV5-4 and TRBJ2-6, the CDR3 gives the full variable domain: ETGVTQSPTHLIKTRGQQVTLRCSSQSGHNTVSWYQQALGQGPQFIFQYYREEENGRGNFPPRFSGLQFPNYSSELNVNALELDDSALYLCASSLRQGNQGANVLTFGAGSRLTVL.

The V gene is TRBV5-4, the J gene TRBJ2-5, with 10 bases identical to TRBD2. The V gene's germline CDR1 is SGHNT and CDR2 YYREEE (reference sequence). With V trimmed by 2 bases and J by 5 bases, 6 bases remained unmatched. The CDR3 totals 15 residues. CDR3 residues: CASSFSLAGVETQYF. The CDR3 DNA is TGTGCCAGCAGCTTTAGTCTAGCGGGGGTTGAGACCCAGTACTTC.

The chain employs TRBV5-1 and TRBJ1-3; 8 bases map to TRBD1. CDR1 and CDR2 from the germline V gene are SGHRS and YFSETQ. The CDR3 runs to 19 residues. Trimming took 1 base from V and 0 from J; bases not matched to a gene: 12. The CDR3 DNA reads as TGCGCCAGCAGCTTGAGGGCAGGGGGCCTCGGTCTCTCTGGAAACACCATATATTTT. Its translation is CASSLRAGGLGLSGNTIYF.

This clone was counted a single time. One end of the junction varies from germline; a read error may be responsible. As DNA, the CDR3 is TGTGCCAGCAGTGCCGGGACTAGCGGGGGGGAGGTCTTC. Its protein product is CASSAGTSGGEVF. The chain is built from TRBV2 and TRBJ2-1; 16 positions match TRBD2. Germline-derived CDR1 and CDR2 are SNHLY and FYNNEI. The CDR3 runs to 13 residues.

The rearrangement joins TRBV5-4 to TRBJ2-1; TRBD2 matches at 7 bases. This CDR3 has 15 amino acids. The junction had 3 bases not matched to a gene; V was cut back by 0 bases and J by 3 bases. Per germline, CDR1 SGHNT and CDR2 YYREEE (reference sequence). CDR3 sequence: CASSLGGGLYNEQFF. Here the CDR3 DNA reads TGTGCCAGCAGCTTGGGGGGGGGTCTCTACAATGAGCAGTTCTTC.

This clone was recorded only once. The rearrangement uses TRBV27 and TRBJ2-3, with D tentatively TRBD2 (6 bases). V was shortened by 3 bases and J by 2 bases, with 12 bases between the two germline ends. CDR1 MNHEY and CDR2 SMNVEV come from the germline V gene (reference sequence). This CDR3 is built from 15 residues. DNA for the CDR3: TGTGCCAGCAGTTTGAGGGGACTTCTCACAGATACGCAGTATTTT. This codes for CASSLRGLLTDTQYF.

V and J are TRBV7-8 and TRBJ2-5; D remains unclear. The germline gives CDR1 SGHVS, CDR2 FQNEAQ. The CDR3 is 11 residues long. The ends were cut back, 4 bases at V and 5 bases at J, with 5 bases in the middle. The CDR3 DNA follows: TGTGCCAGCAGCTCGGAGGAGACCCAGTACTTC. Its translation: CASSSEETQYF.

CDR3 sequence reads: CASRGSGGTNNEQFF. The CDR3 DNA reads TGCGCCAGCAGAGGTAGCGGGGGGACAAACAATGAGCAGTTCTTC. The V gene is TRBV5-1, the J gene TRBJ2-1, with 10 bases identical to TRBD2. The CDR3 has 15 residues. V trimming: 5 bases; J trimming: 5 bases; junction bases outside the gene matches: 7. The germline V gene encodes CDR1 SGHRS and CDR2 YFSETQ.

This sequence joins TRBV18 and TRBJ2-5, with TRBD2 as a possible D gene (5 bases). The CDR3 runs to 14 residues. Germline V CDR1 and CDR2: KGHSH, LQKENI. V lost 3 bases and J 1 base, leaving 9 bases between the germline ends. In DNA form, the CDR3 reads TGTGCCAGCTCACCCGGACTCTTCCAAGAGACCCAGTACTTC. Amino acid sequence: CASSPGLFQETQYF.

The gene calls are TRBV11-1 and TRBJ1-2; 8 bases align to TRBD1. CDR1 and CDR2 (germline): SGHAT, FQDESV (reference sequence). The CDR3 consists of 15 residues. The V gene end was trimmed by 3 bases and the J gene end by 3 bases; junction bases not matched to a gene: 6. This chain's CDR3 is CASSFPGQGYYGYTF. CDR3 bases: TGTGCCAGCAGCTTTCCTGGACAGGGCTACTATGGCTACACCTTC.

J is TRBJ2-1 and V is TRBV7-2; D may be TRBD2 (5 bases). With 2 bases removed from V and 6 bases from J, the gap between germline ends came to 14 bases. CDR3 size: 15 residues. The V gene's germline CDR1 is SGHTA and CDR2 FQGNSA. DNA of the CDR3: TGTGCCAGCAGCTTATGGGCGACCGGGATCAATGAGCAGTTCTTC. Translation gives CASSLWATGINEQFF.

The chain couples TRBV2 to TRBJ2-3, with a weak D call TRBD2 (6 bases). The V gene lost 5 bases and the J gene lost 0 bases, with 12 bases spanning the gap. The CDR3 has 15 residues. Germline CDR1 reads SNHLY; CDR2 reads FYNNEI. In DNA form, the CDR3 reads TGTGCCAGCAGTTGGGACTTTTCTAGCACAGATACGCAGTATTTT. Its protein is CASSWDFSSTDTQYF.

The rearrangement joins TRBV2 to TRBJ2-7; the D call may be TRBD1 or TRBD2 (5 bases each). Per the germline V gene, CDR1 is SNHLY and CDR2 is FYNNEI. The CDR3 length is 14 residues. V was pared by 4 bases and J by 3 bases, with 13 bases between. The CDR3 spells CASSAAGSYYEQYF. As DNA, the CDR3 is TGTGCCAGCAGTGCGGCAGGGAGCTACTACGAGCAGTACTTC.

The chain recombines TRBV5-1 with TRBJ2-7; D may match TRBD1 or TRBD2 (5 bases each). V lost 2 bases, J lost 7 bases, and 19 bases lay in between. CDR1 is SGHRS and CDR2 is YFSETQ in the germline V gene. The CDR3 has 15 residues. In nucleotides, the CDR3 is TGCGCCAGCAGCTTCTCCGGGGCAGGACAACTGGAGCAGTACTTC. Protein sequence: CASSFSGAGQLEQYF.

The V call is TRBV4-3, the J call TRBJ2-1, with 10 bases that match TRBD1. This CDR3 is built from 16 residues. Germline V gene sequence: CDR1 LGHNA, CDR2 YSLEER. Unmatched junction bases numbered 7, after V lost 0 bases and J lost 8 bases. The CDR3 reads CASSQDPGTGVDEQFF. The CDR3 DNA reads TGCGCCAGCAGCCAAGATCCCGGGACAGGGGTCGATGAGCAGTTCTTC.

The J gene is TRBJ2-2, the V gene TRBV28, with TRBD1 matching 8 bases. Germline V gene sequence: CDR1 MDHEN, CDR2 SYDVKM. V dropped 11 bases and J dropped 1; count of bases not matched to a gene: 3. CDR3 size: 13 residues. The CDR3 DNA reads TGTGCCGATGGACAGGGGAACACCGGGGAGCTGTTTTTT. It codes for CADGQGNTGELFF.

V usage is TRBV6-5 and J usage is TRBJ1-2, with D perhaps matching TRBD1 (5 bases). Trimming pared 9 bases from V and 5 bases from J, leaving 10 bases between. This CDR3 region has 11 residues. Germline V gene sequence: CDR1 MNHEY, CDR2 SVGAGI. Written as DNA, the CDR3 is TGTGCCAGTGACAGTTTGTATGGCTACACCTTC. It specifies CASDSLYGYTF.

The chain employs TRBV19 and TRBJ1-4, with D hard to call. Germline V gene lookup returns CDR1 LNHDA and CDR2 SQIVND (reference sequence). Trimming cost V 3 bases and J 2 bases, with 7 bases left between them. The CDR3 runs 14 residues. The CDR3 sequence is CASSISTTNEKLFF. CDR3 coding DNA: TGTGCCAGTAGTATTTCAACGACTAATGAAAAACTGTTTTTT.

V usage is TRBV5-4 and J usage is TRBJ2-1; D gene unclear. This CDR3 region has 15 residues. Germline V gene sequence: CDR1 SGHNT, CDR2 YYREEE (reference sequence). The V and J ends lost 0 bases and 7 bases respectively, with 14 bases between them. The CDR3 bases are TGTGCCAGCAGCTTGGACCCCTCGGGCCGGAATGAGCAGTTCTTC. Translation gives CASSLDPSGRNEQFF. The variable domain in full, with the rest retrieved from reference TRBV5-4 and TRBJ2-1, is ETGVTQSPTHLIKTRGQQVTLRCSSQSGHNTVSWYQQALGQGPQFIFQYYREEENGRGNFPPRFSGLQFPNYSSELNVNALELDDSALYLCASSLDPSGRNEQFFGPGTRLTVL.

The rearrangement uses TRBV5-4 and TRBJ2-3, with D uncertain. The germline CDR1 and CDR2 sequences are SGHNT and YYREEE (reference sequence). This CDR3 spans 14 amino acids. V was clipped by 1 base and J by 0 bases, with 6 bases between them. Here the CDR3 reads CASSLKPSTDTQYF. CDR3 bases: TGTGCCAGCAGCTTGAAGCCGAGCACAGATACGCAGTATTTT.

This chain's CDR3 is CASSLGGAQETQYF. The DNA of the CDR3 is TGCGCCAGCAGCTTGGGGGGGGCCCAAGAGACCCAGTACTTC. The chain combines TRBV5-1 with TRBJ2-5; D may match TRBD1 or TRBD2 (6 bases each). V lost 0 bases and J lost 1, with 7 bases in between. From germline, CDR1 is SGHRS and CDR2 YFSETQ. This CDR3 spans 14 amino acids.

This sequence joins TRBV9 and TRBJ2-5, with 8 bases matching TRBD2. Losses at the gene ends were 10 bases for V and 4 bases for J; bases not matched to a gene: 9. Germline V lookup: CDR1 SGDLS, CDR2 YYNGEE. CDR3 length equals 13 residues. The CDR3 DNA reads TGTGCCCGAAGGGCGGGGGGCGGAGAGACCCAGTACTTC. Residues: CARRAGGGETQYF.

The chain recombines TRBV9 with TRBJ1-3; D call uncertain. Germline CDR1 is SGDLS and CDR2 is YYNGEE. This CDR3 is built from 14 residues. Trimming pared 4 bases from V and 0 bases from J, leaving 8 bases between. The CDR3: CASSSIYSGNTIYF. The CDR3 coding sequence is TGTGCCAGCAGCTCTATATACTCTGGAAACACCATATATTTT.

The V and J genes are TRBV10-2 and TRBJ1-2, with a tentative D call TRBD1 (6 bases). Germline CDR1 WSHSY, CDR2 SAAADI. With 6 bases removed from V and 8 bases from J, the gap between germline ends came to 19 bases. CDR3 length: 14 residues. The CDR3 DNA follows: TGCGCCAGCAGGGAGACAGGCCTTCTAGCCGGCTACACCTTC. Translated: CASRETGLLAGYTF.